These T cell receptor beta chains were read from a single sample in a study of shared clonotypes between healthy human individuals. The protocol was immunoSEQ multiplex PCR, while the TCRdb copy is restricted to in-frame clones and leaves out a portion. The sample holds just over 2,000,000 clones, roughly 94% seen once. The specimen was naive CD4+ T cells sorted from blood. Receptor source: a man between 18 and 35 years old in good health. The CDR3 runs from the conserved cysteine through the conserved F or W.

V: TRBV29-1
CDR3: CSVVSTLLDGYTF

V: TRBV6-5
CDR3: CASSSPERAGELFF

V: TRBV30
CDR3: CAWSGTAGGYEQYF

V: TRBV6-1
CDR3: CASSERSYSGANVLTF

V: TRBV11-2
CDR3: CASSEGTGHLNEQFF

V: TRBV5-6
CDR3: CASSLALIAQYF

V: TRBV18
CDR3: CASSPGGPNQPQHF

V: TRBV5-1
CDR3: CASSKPGQGETQYF

V: TRBV18
CDR3: CASSPGRMAYEQYF

V: TRBV30
CDR3: CAWSAGLAGLNEQFF

V: TRBV11-2
CDR3: CASSLILAGGSDTQYF

V: TRBV6-5
CDR3: CASSSTANTEAFF

V: TRBV20-1
CDR3: CSARGQETQYF

V: TRBV10-1
CDR3: CASKSGPWYQETQYF

V: TRBV9
CDR3: CASRRGLPSTDTQYF

V: TRBV11-2
CDR3: CASSYTYPTQYF

V: TRBV6-5
CDR3: CASSYSSGTNYGYTF

V: TRBV9
CDR3: CASSVHGNTEAFF

V: TRBV6-5
CDR3: CASSYGRQGARGYTF

V: TRBV10-3
CDR3: CAISETGWDTEAFF

V: TRBV10-3
CDR3: CAISENRREKLFF

V: TRBV5-1
CDR3: CASSLDESPLHF

V: TRBV5-4
CDR3: CASSSGGWSDQPQHF

V: TRBV7-2
CDR3: CASSLDGGRRETQYF

V: TRBV7-2
CDR3: CASSSPAGSYGYTF

V: TRBV19
CDR3: CASRQSNTGELFF

V: TRBV19
CDR3: CASSIDLSRGLAGYTF

V: TRBV18
CDR3: CASSPQGGNFYYEQYF

V: TRBV5-6
CDR3: CASSVLLAIDLNNEQFF

V: TRBV5-1
CDR3: CASSLAGPGDTQYF

V: TRBV15
CDR3: CATSRDGDEQFF

V: TRBV4-3
CDR3: CASSQVGSAKNIQYF

V: TRBV5-1
CDR3: CASSSSSTDTQYF

V: TRBV5-6
CDR3: CASSFKGSNIQYF

V: TRBV19
CDR3: CASSMDTANSPLHF

V: TRBV5-4
CDR3: CASSLGQLYEQYF

V: TRBV5-6
CDR3: CASSFRVSLPSPLHF

V: TRBV6-5
CDR3: CASSLTGGGADTQYF

V: TRBV5-5
CDR3: CASTQEGGARSPLHF

V: TRBV2
CDR3: CASRGEYEQYF

V: TRBV19
CDR3: CASSDTGTGNSPLHF

V: TRBV18
CDR3: CASSPKQRDAYEQYF

V: TRBV7-2
CDR3: CASSLGHGPDTQYF

V: TRBV28
CDR3: CASSGTAPTPGIDYYGYTF

V: TRBV7-9
CDR3: CASSTQRGTAGGSPLHF

V: TRBV11-3
CDR3: CASSPGLAGVSTDTQYF

V: TRBV18
CDR3: CASSPLGGRSEAFF

V: TRBV19
CDR3: CASSTDRFSEQYF

V: TRBV19
CDR3: CASSTLDEKLFF